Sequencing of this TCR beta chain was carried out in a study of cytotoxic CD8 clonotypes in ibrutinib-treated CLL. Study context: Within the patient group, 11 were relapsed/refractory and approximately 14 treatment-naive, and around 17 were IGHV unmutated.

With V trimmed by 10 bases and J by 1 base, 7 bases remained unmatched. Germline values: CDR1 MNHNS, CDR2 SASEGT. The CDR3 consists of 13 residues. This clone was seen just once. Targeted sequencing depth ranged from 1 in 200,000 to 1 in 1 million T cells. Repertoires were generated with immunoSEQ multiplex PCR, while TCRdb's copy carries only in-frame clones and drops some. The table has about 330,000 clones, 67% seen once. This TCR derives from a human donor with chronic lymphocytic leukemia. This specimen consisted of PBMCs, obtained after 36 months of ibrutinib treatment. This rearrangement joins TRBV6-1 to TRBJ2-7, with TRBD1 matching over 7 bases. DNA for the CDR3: TGTGCCATCCTATGGACAGGATCCTACGAGCAGTACTTC. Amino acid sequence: CAILWTGSYEQYF.